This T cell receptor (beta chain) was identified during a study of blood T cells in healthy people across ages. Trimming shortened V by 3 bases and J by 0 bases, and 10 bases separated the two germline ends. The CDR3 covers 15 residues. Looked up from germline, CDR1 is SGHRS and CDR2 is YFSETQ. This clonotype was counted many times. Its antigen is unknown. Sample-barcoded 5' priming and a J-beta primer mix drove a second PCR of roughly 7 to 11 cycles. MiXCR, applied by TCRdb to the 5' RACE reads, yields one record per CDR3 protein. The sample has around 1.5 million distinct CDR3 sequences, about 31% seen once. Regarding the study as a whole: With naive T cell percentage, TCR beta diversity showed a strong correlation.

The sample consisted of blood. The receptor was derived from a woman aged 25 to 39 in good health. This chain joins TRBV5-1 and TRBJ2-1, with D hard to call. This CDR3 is CASSSHQSSYNEQFF. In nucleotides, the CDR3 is TGCGCCAGCAGCTCTCACCAGAGCTCCTACAATGAGCAGTTCTTC. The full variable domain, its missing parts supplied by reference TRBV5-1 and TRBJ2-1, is KAGVTQTPRYLIKTRGQQVTLSCSPISGHRSVSWYQQTPGQGLQFLFEYFSETQRNKGNFPGRFSGRQFSNSRSEMNVSTLELGDSALYLCASSSHQSSYNEQFFGPGTRLTVL.